Shown below are 25 T cell receptor beta chains from a single sample sequenced in a study of breast tumors, draining lymph nodes, adjacent tissues. Axillary draining lymph nodes of breast cancer patients supplied the node samples. Each CDR3 protein is one row after TCRdb ran MiXCR on the multiplex PCR reads. The table lists 65,000 to 80,000 distinct CDR3 sequences, around 20% of them singletons, with approximately 2.5% in the top ten. The sequenced sample consisted of axillary lymph node tissue. These receptors came from a female donor with breast cancer. Some clones in this sample may be carry-over from other donors' samples.

As concerns this clonotype: This may stem from a read error, because a much larger clone lies one nucleotide away. The CDR3 sequence: CSAIDGWGEKLFF. DNA for the CDR3: TGCAGTGCTATCGACGGGTGGGGTGAAAAACTGTTTTTT. The chain has TRBV20-1 and TRBJ1-4; the D is unclear. Trimming removed 4 bases from V and 7 bases from J, with 13 bases in between. The CDR3 totals 13 residues. The germline gives CDR1 DFQATT, CDR2 SNEGSKA (reference sequence).

By sample share, this clonotype is medium-sized. The chain has TRBV10-3 and TRBJ2-5; TRBD1 matches at 11 bases. Germline values: CDR1 ENHRY, CDR2 SYGVKD. V lost 0 bases and J lost 4; bases outside the gene matches: 7. The CDR3 covers 17 residues. The CDR3 spells CAISESQAGTGGETQYF. The CDR3 coding sequence is TGTGCCATCAGTGAGTCCCAAGCCGGGACAGGGGGAGAGACCCAGTACTTC.

With regard to this clonotype: Since no conserved phenylalanine or tryptophan closes the CDR3, a read error is the likely cause. V and J are TRBV20-1 and TRBJ1-6; D gene uncertain. Germline CDR1 and CDR2: DFQATT and SNEGSKA (reference sequence). The CDR3 covers 11 residues. Trimming cost V 6 bases and J 9 bases, with 9 bases left between them. The CDR3 loop is CSASDGSPLHS. CDR3 DNA: TGCAGTGCCTCCGATGGTTCACCCCTCCACTCT.

Concerning this clonotype: Given a much more abundant clone one base away, this may be a read error. The chain couples TRBV4-3 to TRBJ2-1, with D possibly called TRBD1 or TRBD2 (5 bases each). Germline V gives CDR1 LGHNA, CDR2 YSLEER. Between the trimmed V and J ends, which lost 3 bases and 12 bases, there was a span of 15 bases. The CDR3 runs to 13 residues. For the CDR3, the DNA is TGCGCCAGCAGCCACCAAAAGAGGGGTGGGCAGTTCTTC. Its protein is CASSHQKRGGQFF.

This clonotype showed up many times. The chain couples TRBV5-8 to TRBJ2-7, with 7 positions matching TRBD1. V lost 4 bases to trimming and J lost 3 bases; unmatched junction nucleotides: 7. This CDR3 has 14 residues. The germline gives CDR1 SGHTS, CDR2 YDEGEE. The CDR3 DNA is TGTGCCAGCAGCCAAGGGGGCGCGGGCTACGAGCAGTACTTC. It codes for CASSQGGAGYEQYF.

This clonotype was observed at least ten times. The rearrangement links TRBV20-1 to TRBJ1-2; TRBD1 aligns across 7 bases. Germline CDR1 is DFQATT and CDR2 is SNEGSKA (reference sequence). Losses at the gene ends were 3 bases for V and 4 bases for J; bases not matched to a gene: 8. This CDR3 contains 14 residues. CDR3 amino acids: CSASLRQGTYGYTF. The CDR3 nucleotides read TGCAGTGCTAGCCTAAGACAGGGCACCTATGGCTACACCTTC.

V is TRBV5-4 and J is TRBJ1-2, with D uncertain. The germline CDR1 and CDR2 sequences are SGHNT and YYREEE (reference sequence). The CDR3 totals 17 residues. Trimming took off 7 bases at V and 5 bases at J, with 27 bases between the two ends. The CDR3 here is CASRVGGSFALGYGYTF. The DNA for the CDR3 is TGTGCCAGCCGGGTTGGAGGAAGCTTCGCCCTGGGGTATGGCTACACCTTC.

On this clonotype: Just one base apart from a much larger clone, this may be a read error. The V call is TRBV4-2, the J call TRBJ2-7, with TRBD2 matching 7 bases. This CDR3 has 16 residues. V lost 4 bases, J lost 5 bases, and 14 bases stayed unmatched. CDR1 and CDR2 (germline): LGHNA, YNFKEQ. CDR3 sequence reads: CASSLLRGSGPNEQYF. The CDR3 DNA reads TGTGCCAGCAGCCTCCTACGCGGGAGTGGCCCTAACGAGCAGTACTTC.

This clonotype was detected ten times or more. The V gene is TRBV19, the J gene TRBJ2-1, with D tentatively TRBD1 or TRBD2 (5 bases each). The germline V gene encodes CDR1 LNHDA and CDR2 SQIVND (reference sequence). There are 16 residues in the CDR3. V was trimmed by 4 bases and J by 2 bases, leaving 15 bases between them. CDR3 in amino acids: CASSSAGTLTYNEQFF. CDR3 bases: TGTGCCAGTAGTAGCGCCGGGACCCTCACCTACAATGAGCAGTTCTTC.

This clonotype was seen many times. This chain uses TRBV19 with TRBJ2-2; D is perhaps TRBD2 (7 bases). Trimming cost V 9 bases and J 4 bases, with 18 bases left between them. The CDR3 sequence is 15 residues long. Germline CDR1 reads LNHDA; CDR2 reads SQIVND (reference sequence). The CDR3 nucleotides read TGTGCCAGCCAAAGGGGGGGTAGGGGCACCGGGGAGCTGTTTTTT. It is translated as CASQRGGRGTGELFF.

This clonotype occurred a few times. The gene calls are TRBV30 and TRBJ1-5, with D possibly being TRBD1 (5 bases). Germline V gene data show CDR1 as GTSNPN and CDR2 as SVGIG (reference sequence). The V and J ends lost 5 bases and 2 bases respectively, with 7 bases between them. CDR3 length: 12 residues. CDR3 in DNA: TGTGCCTGGGGGGGGGGCAATCAGCCCCAGCATTTT. Its protein product is CAWGGGNQPQHF.

In the case of this clonotype: A much larger clonotype is one base distant, so this may be a read error. CDR3 amino acids: CASRDGLAGSYNERFF. In DNA, the CDR3 is TGCGCCAGCAGGGATGGACTAGCGGGGTCCTACAATGAGCGGTTCTTC. This chain joins TRBV5-1 and TRBJ2-1; 12 nucleotides align to TRBD2. Germline V gene lookup returns CDR1 SGHRS and CDR2 YFSETQ. The CDR3 consists of 16 residues.

Turning to this clonotype: This is likely a read error, given that the CDR3 carries no conserved phenylalanine or tryptophan at its end. The rearrangement joins TRBV20-1 to TRBJ2-3; no firm D call. This CDR3 has 14 amino acids. CDR1 is DFQATT, CDR2 SNEGSKA, per germline (reference sequence). The ends were cut back, 6 bases at V and 2 bases at J, with 15 bases in the middle. Written as DNA, the CDR3 is TGCAGTGCACAACCCCAGGATTCCACAGATACGCAGTATCTT. Protein sequence: CSAQPQDSTDTQYL.

This clonotype was seen only a few times. The rearrangement uses TRBV27 and TRBJ2-7, with a tentative D call TRBD2 (6 bases). Looked up from germline, CDR1 is MNHEY and CDR2 is SMNVEV (reference sequence). The CDR3 contains 15 residues. Trimming pared 4 bases from V and 3 bases from J, leaving 16 bases between. The CDR3: CASSSTGVSFYEQYF. DNA for the CDR3: TGTGCCAGCAGTTCGACGGGAGTATCTTTCTACGAGCAGTACTTC.

The table lists this clonotype with many counts. CDR3 sequence reads: CASRGQGAVYGYTF. In DNA form, the CDR3 reads TGTGCCAGCAGAGGACAGGGGGCGGTCTATGGCTACACCTTC. The chain recombines TRBV12-3 or TRBV12-4 with TRBJ1-2; 11 bases line up with TRBD1. There are 14 residues in the CDR3. The V gene end was trimmed by 6 bases and the J gene end by 4 bases; junction bases not matched to a gene: 4.

This clonotype was seen a handful of times. The V gene is TRBV4-3, the J gene TRBJ2-6; D gene uncertain. Trimming took off 3 bases at V and 0 bases at J, with 12 bases between the two ends. Germline lookup yields CDR1 LGHNA and CDR2 YSLEER. The CDR3 extends over 17 amino acids. For the CDR3, the DNA is TGCGCCAGCAGCCAGATGACACTGAGCTCTGGGGCCAACGTCCTGACTTTC. It codes for CASSQMTLSSGANVLTF.

A note on this clonotype: A single base separates this from a much larger clone, so it may be a read error. No conserved phenylalanine or tryptophan ends this CDR3, so it is likely a read error. J is TRBJ2-6 and V is TRBV19, with TRBD2 matching 9 bases. Germline CDR1 LNHDA, CDR2 SQIVND (reference sequence). CDR3 length: 16 residues. V lost 3 bases to trimming and J lost 1 base; unmatched junction nucleotides: 1. The CDR3 reads CASSMAGGSGANVLTV. In DNA, the CDR3 is TGTGCCAGTAGTATGGCGGGGGGGTCTGGGGCCAACGTCCTGACTGTC.

There are many counts of this clonotype. The chain recombines TRBV6-2 or TRBV6-3 with TRBJ1-6, with unresolved D. Germline lookup yields CDR1 MNHEY and CDR2 SVGEGT. Trimming stripped 6 bases from V and 0 bases from J, with 15 bases between. The CDR3 spans 17 residues. The CDR3 DNA reads as TGTGCCAGCAGGAAAGACAATCCGGTCTCCTATAATTCACCCCTCCACTTT. It yields the protein CASRKDNPVSYNSPLHF.

This clonotype was counted at least ten times. The CDR3 region has the DNA TGTGCCACCAGCAGAGATGCGTATGGCTACACCTTC. Translation: CATSRDAYGYTF. The V gene is TRBV15, the J gene TRBJ1-2; the D is unclear. The V end lost 0 bases, the J end lost 5 bases, and 4 bases lay between the germline ends. Germline-derived CDR1 and CDR2 are LNHNV and YYDKDF (reference sequence). This CDR3 has 12 residues.

A few counts support this clonotype. The CDR3 region is CASRGGNIDTQYF. CDR3 nucleotides: TGTGCCAGCAGAGGGGGTAATATCGATACGCAGTATTTT. The chain carries TRBV6-1 and TRBJ2-3; possible D gene TRBD1, 6 bases. Trimming cost V 6 bases and J 6 bases, with 13 bases left between them. Looked up from germline, CDR1 is MNHNS and CDR2 is SASEGT. This CDR3 comprises 13 residues.

Many counts were recorded for this clonotype. This chain joins TRBV7-9 and TRBJ2-1, with D perhaps TRBD2 (5 bases). Looked up from germline, CDR1 is SEHNR and CDR2 is FQNEAQ (reference sequence). The CDR3 consists of 13 residues. V lost 4 bases, J lost 8 bases, and 12 bases lay in between. The CDR3 nucleotides are TGTGCCAGCAGCTCGCGGACTCTCGATGAGCAGTTCTTC. Translating gives CASSSRTLDEQFF.

This clonotype has at least ten counts. The chain joins TRBV6-6 to TRBJ2-1; 8 positions match TRBD2. V shed 5 bases and J 7 bases; nucleotides not matched to a gene: 4. Germline-derived CDR1 and CDR2 are MNHNY and SVGAGI (reference sequence). This CDR3 region has 13 residues. CDR3 amino acids: CASSSGSKNEQFF. CDR3 nucleotides: TGTGCCAGCAGTAGCGGGAGTAAAAATGAGCAGTTCTTC.

This clonotype was found many times. The chain is built from TRBV6-5 and TRBJ2-7, with a possible D match to TRBD1 (6 bases). This CDR3 comprises 16 residues. Germline V gene lookup returns CDR1 MNHEY and CDR2 SVGAGI. V shed 2 bases and J shed 1 base, with 15 bases lying between them. The CDR3 spells CASSYLTGTLSYEQYF. Written as DNA, the CDR3 is TGTGCCAGCAGTTACCTTACAGGGACCCTTTCCTACGAGCAGTACTTC.

This clonotype was seen many times. In DNA, the CDR3 is TGTGCCAGCAGCGGCGGACTAGCGAGTTCCCTATACGAGCAGTACTTC. It encodes CASSGGLASSLYEQYF. V and J are TRBV9 and TRBJ2-7, with 9 bases lining up with TRBD2. The CDR3 is made up of 16 amino acids. V was clipped by 3 bases and J by 4 bases; unmatched bases: 11. Per germline, CDR1 SGDLS and CDR2 YYNGEE.

This rearrangement joins TRBV28 to TRBJ1-2; 11 nucleotides line up with TRBD1. Germline-derived CDR1 and CDR2 are MDHEN and SYDVKM. This CDR3 has 14 amino acids. V was clipped by 11 bases and J by 7 bases; unmatched bases: 12. The CDR3 bases are TGTGCCGGATACCGGACAGGGGGCTTGGGTGGCTACACCTTC. Its protein is CAGYRTGGLGGYTF.